The rows below give T cell receptor beta chains drawn from one sample of a study of Ad26.COV2.S vaccination and SARS-CoV-2 variants. Using immunoSEQ multiplex PCR, the repertoire was profiled, and TCRdb retains in-frame clones only, with some absent. Altogether approximately 300,000 clones are present, 85% to 90% being singletons, with the ten largest covering approximately 2%. Sequenced here: peripheral blood, sampled in a trial of Ad26.COV2.S vaccine versus placebo. The receptors stem from a person between 18 and 65 years old who received the Ad26.COV2.S COVID-19 vaccine or a placebo. The conserved cysteine and the conserved F or W are not part of the CDR3 here.

v_gene	j_gene	CDR3aa
TRBV19	TRBJ2-5	ASSIGQKETQY
TRBV20-1	TRBJ2-1	SALVNEQF
TRBV7-2	TRBJ2-4	ASSFGGSLAKNIQY
TRBV14	TRBJ2-7	ASSRGGGDSYEQY
TRBV2	TRBJ2-5	ASRDSRQETQY
TRBV7-2	TRBJ1-5	ASSLSPTGNQPQH
TRBV30	TRBJ1-2	AWSGGGGADGYT
TRBV6-2/TRBV6-3	TRBJ2-7	ASSYAYNEQY
TRBV3-1/TRBV3-2	TRBJ2-7	ASSQGRQVSYEQY
TRBV5-1	TRBJ2-7	ASSSGLRTDFSYEQY
TRBV9	TRBJ1-1	ASSVVTANTEAF
TRBV6-5	TRBJ2-7	ASTGGAWFDEQY
TRBV7-9	TRBJ2-6	ASSRANVLT
TRBV6-2/TRBV6-3	TRBJ2-1	ASSYRDSGVGNEQF
TRBV12-5	TRBJ1-5	ASGLVGGQPQH
TRBV10-3	TRBJ1-1	AISPGTGITGNTEAF
TRBV3-1/TRBV3-2	TRBJ1-1	ASSWTDRWNTEAF
TRBV6-6	TRBJ2-1	ASSYSSGSSYNEQF
TRBV29-1	TRBJ2-3	SVLTRGPQPDTQY
TRBV4-1	TRBJ2-7	ASSQEVRSSYEQY
TRBV27	TRBJ2-3	ASSPALGRYTQY
TRBV4-3	TRBJ1-3	ASSQEAQPFSGNTIY
TRBV7-2	TRBJ1-6	ASSFVGVGQGNSPLH
TRBV4-3	TRBJ2-5	ASSRFKGGETQY
TRBV12-3/TRBV12-4	TRBJ1-1	ASSPWYTEAF
TRBV4-2	TRBJ2-2	ASSQDPARPNTGELF
TRBV11-3	TRBJ2-3	ASSLAGQGADTQY
TRBV3-1/TRBV3-2	TRBJ2-7	ASSPSGGRNEQY